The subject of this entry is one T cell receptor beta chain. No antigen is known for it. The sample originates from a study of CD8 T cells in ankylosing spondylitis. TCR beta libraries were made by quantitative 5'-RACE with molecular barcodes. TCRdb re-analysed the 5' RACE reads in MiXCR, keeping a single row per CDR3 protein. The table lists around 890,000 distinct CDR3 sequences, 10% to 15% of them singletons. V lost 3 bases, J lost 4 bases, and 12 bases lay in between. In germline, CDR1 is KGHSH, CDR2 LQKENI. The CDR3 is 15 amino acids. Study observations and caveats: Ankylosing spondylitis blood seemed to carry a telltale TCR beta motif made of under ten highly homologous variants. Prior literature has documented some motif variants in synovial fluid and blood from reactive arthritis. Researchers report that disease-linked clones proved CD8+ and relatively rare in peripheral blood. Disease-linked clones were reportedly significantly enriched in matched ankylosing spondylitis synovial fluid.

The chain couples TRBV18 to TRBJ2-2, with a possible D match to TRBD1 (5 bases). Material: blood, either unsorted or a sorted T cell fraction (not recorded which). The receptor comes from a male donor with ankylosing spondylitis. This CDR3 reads CASSPTRDTTGELFF. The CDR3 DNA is TGTGCCAGCTCACCGACCAGGGATACCACCGGGGAGCTGTTTTTT.